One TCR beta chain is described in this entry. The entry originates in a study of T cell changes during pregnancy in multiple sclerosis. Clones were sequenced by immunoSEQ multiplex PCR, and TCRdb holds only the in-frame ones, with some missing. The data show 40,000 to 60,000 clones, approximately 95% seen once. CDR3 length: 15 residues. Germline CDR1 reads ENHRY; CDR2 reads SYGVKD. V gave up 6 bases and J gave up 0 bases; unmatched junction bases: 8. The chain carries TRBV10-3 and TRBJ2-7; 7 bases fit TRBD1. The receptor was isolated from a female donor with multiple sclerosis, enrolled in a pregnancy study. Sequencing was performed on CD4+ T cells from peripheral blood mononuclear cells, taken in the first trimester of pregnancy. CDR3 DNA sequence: TGTGCCATCAGAACCAACCGGGACAGCTCCTACGAGCAGTACTTC. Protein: CAIRTNRDSSYEQYF.